This TCR beta chain was found in a study of T cell responses to AZD1222 COVID-19 vaccine. The study's findings and limits: Mostly white British, mostly female donors; authors suggested clonal diversity may be underestimated. Epitopes outside B.1.351 and B.1.1.7 mutated regions reportedly drew nearly half of spike TCRs.

The method was immunoSEQ multiplex PCR; TCRdb's version includes in-frame clones alone and lacks a portion of them. The table shows 100,000 to 150,000 clones, with 88% occurring only once. Points on this clone: Its antigen is undetermined.

The source was peripheral blood, collected on day 0 of MenACWY control vaccination. The origin of this receptor is an adult in good health.

CDR3: CASSSPRGSVDNEQFF. CDR3 nucleotide sequence: TGTGCCAGCAGCTCCCCGAGGGGTAGCGTCGACAATGAGCAGTTCTTC. The J gene is TRBJ2-1, the V gene TRBV7-9; tentatively, D is TRBD1 or TRBD2 (5 bases each). Germline CDR1 is SEHNR and CDR2 is FQNEAQ (reference sequence). CDR3 length: 16 amino acids. Trimming shortened V by 4 bases and J by 5 bases, and 18 bases separated the two germline ends. Together with reference TRBV7-9 and TRBJ2-1, the CDR3 gives the full variable domain: DTGVSQNPRHKITKRGQNVTFRCDPISEHNRLYWYRQTLGQGPEFLTYFQNEAQLEKSRLLSDRFSAERPKGSFSTLEIQRTEQGDSAMYLCASSSPRGSVDNEQFFGPGTRLTVL.